The clone carrying this TCR beta chain occurred many times. Its antigen is undetermined. During construction of the library, unique molecular identifiers were attached to individual cDNA molecules for quantitative, reproducible TCR counting. Each CDR3 protein gets one entry after TCRdb re-called the RACE reads with MiXCR. The table has 45,000 to 60,000 distinct CDR3 sequences, under 15% seen once; the top ten hold around 2.4%. This sample was included in a study of human T cells and chemical hapten exposure. Overall study context: DPC (0.01%) was patch tested on the upper back and read at 6 days. Affected patients, primarily female, had alopecia areata, totalis or universalis.

The ends were cut back, 2 bases at V and 6 bases at J, with 11 bases in the middle. This CDR3 has 13 residues. Germline CDR1 and CDR2: SGHTA and FQGNSA. General observations from the study: Controls had significantly fewer large CDR3 similarity clusters than were formed by expanded TCRs.

The sample's time point: patch test 3, about 24 weeks after DPC sensitization. Treatment of the sample: therapeutic diphenylcyclopropenone sensitization with weekly scalp DPC. The receptor was derived from a man aged 30 to 45 with alopecia areata. Some clones in this sample may be carry-over from other donors' samples. This material consisted of whole blood, taken in connection with sensitization to the hapten diphenylcyclopropenone (DPC). The chain recombines TRBV7-2 with TRBJ2-7; D gene ambiguous. The CDR3 loop is CASSLIGSREQYF. The CDR3 bases are TGTGCCAGCAGCTTAATTGGAAGCCGCGAGCAGTACTTC.